The table lists the clone carrying this T cell receptor (beta chain) with many counts. Antigen: not known. Libraries for TCR beta were made by quantitative 5'-RACE with molecular barcodes. In TCRdb, the 5' RACE reads were re-called with MiXCR into one record per CDR3 protein. The top ten clones hold around 6.3% of a sample with 200,000 or so distinct CDR3 sequences, around a quarter of them seen once. These data originate in a study of CD8 T cells in ankylosing spondylitis. Germline V gene lookup returns CDR1 SNHLY and CDR2 FYNNEI. The CDR3 has 16 amino acids. Trimming shortened V by 4 bases and J by 3 bases, and 16 bases separated the two germline ends. Study-wide results and caveats: Clones linked to disease were reported to show significant enrichment in matched ankylosing spondylitis synovial fluid. CD8+ by phenotype, disease-linked clones were relatively rare in peripheral blood.

The clonotype comes from a male donor with ankylosing spondylitis or in good health (not recorded which). This chain joins TRBV2 and TRBJ2-4; D is possibly TRBD2 (5 bases). Sequencing used blood, either unsorted or a sorted T cell fraction (not recorded which). CDR3: CASSGLARTVKNIQYF. DNA of the CDR3: TGTGCCAGCAGTGGACTCGCCCGGACTGTCAAAAACATTCAGTACTTC.